This TCR beta chain was observed in a study of blood T cells in healthy people across ages. Points on this clonotype: A read error may be the cause here, since a much bigger clone is one base away.

Combining a sample-barcoded 5' primer with a J-beta primer mix, a second PCR ran for 7 to 11 cycles. TCRdb processed the 5' RACE reads anew with MiXCR; each CDR3 protein has one entry. The profile shows about 1.6 million distinct CDR3 sequences, roughly a third of them singletons. The CDR3 is 16 residues long. CDR1 and CDR2 from the germline V gene are SEHNR and FQNEAQ (reference sequence). The chain links TRBV7-9 to TRBJ1-4; D is perhaps TRBD1 (6 bases). Material: blood. The sequence was obtained from a woman aged 25 to 39 in good health. The CDR3 sequence is CASGLSSGAGREKLFF. Written as DNA, the CDR3 is TGTGCCAGCGGCTTAAGTTCAGGGGCAGGACGTGAAAAACTGTTTTTT.